This T cell receptor beta chain appears in the sequencing data of a study of CD8+CD57+ T cells in acquired aplastic anemia. This clonotype came up many times. Patients picked for sequencing had shown CD8+CD57+ cell expansion detected by flow cytometry. The template used for profiling TCR beta VDJ and CDR3 was genomic DNA. MiXCR, run by TCRdb on the reads, gives a single entry per CDR3 protein. The repertoire holds around 200,000 distinct CDR3 sequences, with approximately 52% as singletons. This CDR3 is 15 amino acids long. Looked up from germline, CDR1 is LNHDA and CDR2 is SQIVND (reference sequence). V lost 4 bases, J lost 0 bases, and 9 bases lay in between.

The sequenced sample was sorted CD4+, CD8+, or CD8+CD57+ T cells (not recorded which) from PBMCs. The source of this sequence is a human donor with aplastic anemia. This chain links TRBV19 with TRBJ1-4; maybe TRBD1 (5 bases). The CDR3 coding sequence is TGTGCCAGTAGTAAAGACAGAGCAACTAATGAAAAACTGTTTTTT. Translated: CASSKDRATNEKLFF.